This T cell receptor (beta chain) comes out of a study of OX40 agonist ivuxolimab in advanced cancers. For the study at large: Ivuxolimab is an agonistic anti-OX40 (CD134) antibody, and patients were treated with it. Hepatocellular carcinoma, melanoma, renal cell or head and neck cancer affected the dose-escalation patients.

In regard to this clone: Its antigen is still unknown.

The CDR3 loop spans 15 amino acids. V was pared by 3 bases and J by 4 bases, with 16 bases between. Germline assignment: CDR1 SGDLS and CDR2 YYNGEE. Study-level results: Some nonresponders additionally presented with little normalized T-cell clonal expansion. Determination of antigen specificity was not performed for the expanded peripheral T cells.

Only in-frame clones appear in the TCRdb table, and some are missing; sequencing was by immunoSEQ multiplex PCR. The data hold roughly 64,000 clones, with approximately 85% observed a single time. The chain couples TRBV9 to TRBJ1-2; perhaps TRBD1 as D (5 bases). The sequencing used CD4+ or CD8+ T cells sorted from blood, collected in a trial of the OX40 agonist ivuxolimab. This TCR derives from an adult with an advanced solid tumor such as melanoma, head and neck, liver or kidney cancer. In DNA, the CDR3 is TGTGCCAGCAGCGAAGCTTTGGAGGGACCCTATGGCTACACCTTC. The encoded protein is CASSEALEGPYGYTF.